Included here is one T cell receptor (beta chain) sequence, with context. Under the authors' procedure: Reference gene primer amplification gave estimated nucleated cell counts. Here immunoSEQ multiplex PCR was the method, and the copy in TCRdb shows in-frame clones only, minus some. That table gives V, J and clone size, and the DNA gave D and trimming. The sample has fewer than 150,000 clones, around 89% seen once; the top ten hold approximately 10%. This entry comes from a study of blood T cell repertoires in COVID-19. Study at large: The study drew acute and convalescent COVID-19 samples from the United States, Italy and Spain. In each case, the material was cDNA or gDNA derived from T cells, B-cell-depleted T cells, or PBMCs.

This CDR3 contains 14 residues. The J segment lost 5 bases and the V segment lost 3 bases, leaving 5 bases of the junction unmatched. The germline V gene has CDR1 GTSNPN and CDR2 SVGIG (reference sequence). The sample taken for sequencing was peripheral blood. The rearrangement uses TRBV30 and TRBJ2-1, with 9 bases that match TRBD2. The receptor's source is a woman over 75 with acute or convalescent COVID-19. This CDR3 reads CAWRRGGGDNEQFF. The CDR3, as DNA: TGTGCCTGGAGAAGGGGCGGGGGGGACAATGAGCAGTTCTTC.